A selection of T cell receptor beta chains follows, all from one sample in a study of T cell repertoires in cytomegalovirus infection. TCRdb passed the reads through MiXCR, listing each CDR3 protein once. The repertoire holds around 530,000 distinct CDR3 sequences, about a quarter seen once, with approximately 13% in the top ten. Sequences were obtained from PBMCs. The origin of the receptors is a human donor in good health (CMV status not recorded). Some clones in this sample may be carry-over from other donors' samples. Each CDR3 is given with its conserved first and last residue.

TRBV7-2,15,CASSLLGMSYNEQFF
TRBV12-3/TRBV12-4,14,CASNKDYQDYEQYF
TRBV12-3/TRBV12-4,14,CASSSTEEGEKLFF
TRBV7-9,17,CASSPAAGRLIFNEQFF
TRBV7-9,19,CASSLHLFLAALAWETQYF
TRBV6-2/TRBV6-3,15,CASSYSGGATNEQFF
TRBV7-3,20,CASSLTLASGIERRYNEQFF
TRBV13,15,CASSLRTGGTDTQYF
TRBV7-2,15,CASSLAPTLEGEQFF
TRBV19,14,CASTVDRVNTEAFF
TRBV7-2,16,CASSPRTSGGRETQYF
TRBV7-9,17,CASSSSIRDRGIHTQYF
TRBV7-2,13,CASSLSNNQPQHF
TRBV5-5,15,CASSLEPNGHNEQFF
TRBV4-1,15,CASSQGIAGGREQFF
TRBV5-1,13,CASSLRTGDEQFF
TRBV6-1,18,CASSFSTGAAGSNQPQHF
TRBV19,14,CASSISPYLEEQYF
TRBV18,13,CASSPRDNQPQHF
TRBV11-3,11,CASSSDIEQFF
TRBV12-3/TRBV12-4,16,CASSFWDREREQPQHF
TRBV10-2,15,CASTPRQLSDSPPHF
TRBV24-1,18,CATSGTSGRAWGTGELFF
TRBV2,14,CASSGDRARYGYTF
TRBV6-2/TRBV6-3,19,CASSSRTSGRAKHIYEQFF
TRBV29-1,17,CSVKGVPDRTDTGELFF
TRBV7-8,16,CASSLFNPGGADTQYF
TRBV7-9,12,CASSLEFHEQYF
TRBV5-1,17,CASSSNPGGPQGSPLHF
TRBV6-5,13,CASKRTQSYEQYF
TRBV4-1,15,CASSQASGPKNIQYF
TRBV15,16,CATSRDQRTGYNEQFF
TRBV19,15,CASQTSGPSTDTQYF
TRBV20-1,15,CSASSRRLSYNEQFF
TRBV30,11,CAFRDYNEQFF
TRBV7-9,12,CASSLRWDEQFF
TRBV19,14,CASSPQGAVGELFF
TRBV27,15,CASSFRLANTGELFF
TRBV7-8,18,CASSFPGLAGGPTYEQYF
TRBV7-9,17,CASSLGTGVVVNTEAFF
TRBV7-9,17,CASSPDGLAGGLGIQYF